This TCR beta chain was identified during a study of CD8+ T cells in alopecia areata. This clone has a handful of counts. No antigen is known for it. All gene names here are mouse names. The read stops 4 residues short of the end of the CDR3; the missing end is completed from the germline J gene. Whole-study results and caveats: The study found higher clonality in lesional than normal scalp, especially in alopecia totalis/universalis.

The authors sorted pooled cutaneous lymph node cells using CD4, CD8alpha, NKG2D, NKG2ACE and other markers. V shed 4 bases and J 1 base; nucleotides not matched to a gene: 2. Germline CDR1 and CDR2: NSHNY and SYGAGN. The CDR3 loop spans 14 amino acids. Reverse transcribed after extraction, RNA yielded cDNA as the sequencing template. The method was immunoSEQ multiplex PCR; TCRdb's version includes in-frame clones alone and lacks a portion of them. The sample gives around 290,000 clones, none seen only once, and the top ten clones hold 1.2%. The sequence derives from a C3H/HeJ mouse with alopecia areata. This strain has MHC haplotype H2-k. The chain has TRBV13-1 and TRBJ2-5; 8 bases map to TRBD2. The sequenced material came from CD4+ T cells sorted from a lymph node. Partial CDR3 DNA: TGTGCCAGCAGTTCCTGGGGGGACCAAGAC. Its translation: CASSSWGDQD. The entire CDR3 is CASSSWGDQDTQYF.